These 16 T cell receptor beta chains were sequenced from one sample in a study of molecular identifiers for immune sequencing clone quantification. TCRdb re-analysed the PCR reads in MiXCR, keeping a single row per CDR3 protein. The repertoire includes 300,000 to 400,000 distinct CDR3 sequences, 20% to 25% of them detected once, and 0.81% sits in the top ten. Sequencing was performed on naive CD8+ T cells from blood, with Jurkat cell RNA spiked in. Subset denoted: FACS-sorted CD8+CD4-CCR7+CD45RA+ naive T cells. The receptors originated from a human donor in good health. Some libraries in this study had Jurkat cell RNA spiked in.

With regard to this clonotype: This may come from a read error, since a much larger clone is one base off. The chain couples TRBV7-6 to TRBJ2-5, with 12 positions matching TRBD2. This CDR3 is 17 amino acids long. Germline-derived CDR1 and CDR2 are SGHVS and FNYEAQ. As DNA, the CDR3 is TGTGCCAGCAGCTTAAACCTAGCGGGAGGGTATCAAGAGGCCCAGTACTTC. It codes for CASSLNLAGGYQEAQYF.

A single count supports this clonotype. Possible read error: a much larger clone is one base away. Without the conserved terminal phenylalanine or tryptophan, this CDR3 likely stems from a read error. This chain connects TRBV7-2 to TRBJ2-3, with TRBD2 matching over 8 bases. J was trimmed by 2 bases and V by 6 bases; bases with no gene match: 7. The CDR3 length is 15 residues. CDR1 and CDR2 from the germline V gene are SGHTA and FQGNSA. CDR3 in DNA: TGTGCCAGCAGTTCTAAGACTAGCGTCACAGATACGCAGTATCTT. Translating gives CASSSKTSVTDTQYL.

This clonotype was observed many times. This rearrangement joins TRBV7-8 to TRBJ2-5; possible D gene TRBD2, 5 bases. Germline-derived CDR1 and CDR2 are SGHVS and FQNEAQ. Trimming took 1 base from V and 4 from J, leaving 13 bases between them. The CDR3 is made up of 15 amino acids. The chain's CDR3 is CASSLDGVAGETQYF. The CDR3 region has the DNA TGTGCCAGCAGCTTAGACGGGGTGGCAGGAGAGACCCAGTACTTC.

In the case of this clonotype: The germline gene is not matched at one end of the junction; a read error may be the cause. The V gene is TRBV7-9, the J gene TRBJ2-2; either TRBD1 or TRBD2 may supply D (5 bases each). CDR3 length: 16 amino acids. The germline gives CDR1 SEHNR, CDR2 FQNEAQ (reference sequence). CDR3 sequence: CASRTVLRGDTGELSF. CDR3 bases: TGTGCCAGCAGAACGGTCCTTAGGGGCGACACCGGGGAGCTGTCTTTT.

This clonotype was detected ten times or more. J is TRBJ2-1 and V is TRBV14, with D tentatively TRBD2 (5 bases). V was pared by 4 bases and J by 3 bases, with 13 bases between. The CDR3 has 15 amino acids. From germline, CDR1 is SGHDN and CDR2 FVKESK. The CDR3 protein is CASSPREEDYNEQFF. The CDR3 DNA reads as TGTGCCAGCAGCCCACGGGAAGAAGACTACAATGAGCAGTTCTTC.

With regard to this clonotype: One base away lies a much larger clone, so this may be a sequencing read error. J is TRBJ2-7 and V is TRBV7-9; 7 bases are a match to TRBD1. Germline V CDR1 and CDR2: SEHNR, FQNEAQ (reference sequence). The CDR3 has 15 residues. The CDR3 is CAGSLDRDLGYEQYF. The CDR3 DNA follows: TGTGCCGGCAGCCTTGACAGGGATCTTGGGTACGAGCAGTACTTC.

As regards this clonotype: A single base separates this from a much larger clone, so it may be a read error. The chain recombines TRBV29-1 with TRBJ2-7, with 10 bases identical to TRBD2. This CDR3 has 14 residues. Germline V gene data show CDR1 as SQVTM and CDR2 as ANQGSEA. The CDR3 sequence: CSVVTLAGDGEQCF. The CDR3 nucleotides are TGCAGCGTTGTAACGCTAGCGGGAGACGGCGAGCAGTGCTTC.

The sample holds a few counts of this clonotype. The CDR3: CASSSRRTGPTYEQYF. CDR3 coding DNA: TGTGCCAGCAGTTCCCGTCGCACAGGGCCCACCTACGAGCAGTACTTC. The chain is built from TRBV28 and TRBJ2-7, with D possibly TRBD1 on 6 matching bases. V was cut by 4 bases and J by 2 bases, with 18 bases left in between. Germline CDR1 MDHEN, CDR2 SYDVKM. The CDR3 is made up of 16 amino acids.

There are many counts of this clonotype. The V call is TRBV5-4, the J call TRBJ1-5; D not certain. The CDR3 has 13 amino acids. The germline gives CDR1 SGHNT, CDR2 YYREEE (reference sequence). The V end lost 4 bases, the J end lost 9 bases, and 14 bases lay between the germline ends. The CDR3 region has the DNA TGTGCCAGCAGCCCGGGCGGATTGGGGCCCCAGCATTTT. Translating it yields CASSPGGLGPQHF.

The rearrangement uses TRBV2 and TRBJ2-5; no clear D gene. Looked up from germline, CDR1 is SNHLY and CDR2 is FYNNEI. V was clipped by 3 bases and J by 5 bases, with 10 bases between them. The CDR3 consists of 13 residues. The CDR3 DNA follows: TGTGCCAGCAGTGACGTCCCCGGGGAGACCCAGTACTTC. Protein product: CASSDVPGETQYF.

This clonotype turned up a few times. The chain recombines TRBV4-1 with TRBJ2-1; D gene ambiguous. The ends were cut back, 0 bases at V and 0 bases at J, with 9 bases in the middle. The CDR3 has 16 amino acids. Germline V gene data show CDR1 as MGHRA and CDR2 as YSYEKL. The CDR3 DNA reads TGCGCCAGCAGCCAAGACCTTGCTAGCTCCTACAATGAGCAGTTCTTC. It is translated as CASSQDLASSYNEQFF.

As concerns this clonotype: Given a much more abundant clone one base away, this may be a read error. J is TRBJ1-1 and V is TRBV4-3; D is undetermined. Trimming removed 3 bases from V and 0 bases from J, with 14 bases in between. CDR1 is LGHNA and CDR2 is YSLEER in the germline V gene. The CDR3 spans 16 residues. CDR3 nucleotides: TGCGCCAGCAGCCACGGCGGCGGATCTATGAACACTGAAGCTTTCTTT. It codes for CASSHGGGSMNTEAFF.

This clonotype came up many times. CDR3 residues: CASSLSWGPITYEQYF. In DNA form, the CDR3 reads TGTGCCAGCAGTTTATCATGGGGCCCGATTACCTACGAGCAGTACTTC. The genes are TRBV27 and TRBJ2-7; maybe TRBD1 (5 bases). V shed 0 bases and J shed 2 bases, with 14 bases lying between them. Germline V gene sequence: CDR1 MNHEY, CDR2 SMNVEV (reference sequence). CDR3 length equals 16 residues.

This clonotype was detected many times. The rearrangement links TRBV25-1 to TRBJ1-2; no reliable D call. Trimming cost V 5 bases and J 1 base, with 8 bases left between them. The germline CDR1 and CDR2 sequences are MGHDK and SYGVNS. This CDR3 contains 13 residues. This CDR3 is CASSLQNNYGYTF. The CDR3 nucleotides are TGTGCCAGCAGTCTCCAGAATAACTATGGCTACACCTTC.

This clonotype was seen a handful of times. The gene calls are TRBV4-1 and TRBJ2-3, with D possibly TRBD1 on 6 matching bases. V shed 1 base and J shed 1 base, with 15 bases lying between them. The CDR3 has 17 residues. The germline V gene has CDR1 MGHRA and CDR2 YSYEKL. In DNA form, the CDR3 reads TGCGCCAGCAGCCAAGTGGGACATCCTTTAGGCACAGATACGCAGTATTTT. This encodes CASSQVGHPLGTDTQYF.

In the case of this clonotype: This may stem from a read error, because a much larger clone lies one nucleotide away. The V call is TRBV14, the J call TRBJ1-1; TRBD1 agrees at 9 bases. CDR1 is SGHDN, CDR2 FVKESK, per germline. The CDR3 is 16 amino acids. The CDR3 nucleotides are TGTACCAGCAGCCCACGGTATACAGGGGGCGGACCTGAAGCTTTCTTT. This encodes CTSSPRYTGGGPEAFF. Full variable domain (rest looked up from reference TRBV14 and TRBJ1-1): EAGVTQFPSHSVIEKGQTVTLRCDPISGHDNLYWYRRVMGKEIKFLLHFVKESKQDESGMPNNRFLAERTGGTYSTLKVQPAELEDSGVYFCTSSPRYTGGGPEAFFGQGTRLTVV.